This is a list of T cell receptor beta chains from one sample in a study of shared clonotypes between healthy human individuals. TCRdb's table, derived via immunoSEQ multiplex PCR, lists solely in-frame clones and lacks some. This sample has 500,000 to 550,000 clones, with about 96% found just once. Sequencing was carried out using naive CD4+ T cells sorted from blood. The receptors stem from a woman in her 30s in good health. Each CDR3 is given with its conserved first and last residue. Fields, in order: CDR3 DNA, CDR3 protein, clone size, J gene, V gene, D gene, CDR3 length. D genes are given only for firm matches. Rows give clone size only sometimes, using once, few, many, or a class for an expanded clone.

TGTGCCAGCAGTGCAGGGACAGGTGCAAATCAGCCCCAGCATTTT,CASSAGTGANQPQHF,once,TRBJ1-5,TRBV6-5,TRBD1,15
TGTGCCAGCAGTTTCAGGGATTCACCCCTCCACTTT,CASSFRDSPLHF,.,TRBJ1-6,TRBV28,.,12
TGTGCCAGCAGTGACGAGTCGGACGGCACAGATACGCAGTATTTT,CASSDESDGTDTQYF,.,TRBJ2-3,TRBV6-4,.,15
TGTGCCAGTAGTTTTTTACAACAAGAGACCCAGTACTTC,CASSFLQQETQYF,.,TRBJ2-5,TRBV19,.,13
TGTGCCAGTAGAAATGTCGCTGAAGCTTTCTTT,CASRNVAEAFF,.,TRBJ1-1,TRBV19,.,11
TGCGCCAGCAGCGTCGGGACGGAAGAACACGAGCAGTACTTC,CASSVGTEEHEQYF,.,TRBJ2-7,TRBV5-1,.,14
TGTGCCAGCAGCGTTCAACAGGGGGCGTGGGAGACCCAGTACTTC,CASSVQQGAWETQYF,.,TRBJ2-5,TRBV9,TRBD1,15
TGCAGCGTTTACAGGCACGCTGAAGCTTTCTTT,CSVYRHAEAFF,.,TRBJ1-1,TRBV29-1,.,11
TGTGCCACCAGCAGAGACGGGGGGTTCCACGAGCAGTACTTC,CATSRDGGFHEQYF,.,TRBJ2-7,TRBV15,TRBD2,14
TGTGCCAGCAGCTTAAACAGCCCCGTGGGGGGGGCCAACGTCCTGACTTTC,CASSLNSPVGGANVLTF,.,TRBJ2-6,TRBV7-3,.,17
TGTGCTAGTGCTTTCGGCTACAATGAGCAGTTCTTC,CASAFGYNEQFF,.,TRBJ2-1,TRBV12-5,.,12
TGTGCCAGCAGCTGGACTAGCGGCCAAGAGACCCAGTACTTC,CASSWTSGQETQYF,.,TRBJ2-5,TRBV7-2,TRBD2,14
TGTGCCAGTAGTACCGGGACGTACTACACTGAAGCTTTCTTT,CASSTGTYYTEAFF,.,TRBJ1-1,TRBV19,.,14
TGCGCCAGCAGCCAAAACAGCAGGGACACTGAAGCTTTCTTT,CASSQNSRDTEAFF,few,TRBJ1-1,TRBV4-1,.,14